This T cell receptor beta chain was retrieved from a study of blood T cell repertoires in COVID-19. Study summary: Sample material is recorded as cDNA or gDNA derived from T cells, B-cell-depleted T cells, or PBMCs.

In the original processing: Using reference gene primer amplification, nucleated cell counts were estimated. Profiled with immunoSEQ multiplex PCR; TCRdb holds only in-frame clones, not every one. The DNA was the basis for D and trimming; V, J and clone size are from that table. The table records about 180,000 clones, less than 90% of them present only once. Living in about two dozen US areas, the participants were between roughly 18 and 90 years of age. Germline values: CDR1 LNHNV, CDR2 YYDKDF (reference sequence). V gave up 5 bases and J gave up 3 bases; unmatched junction bases: 5. CDR3 length: 15 amino acids.

The V and J genes are TRBV15 and TRBJ2-7; 12 bases agree with TRBD2. Specimen: PBMCs or T cells enriched from blood (not recorded which). The clonotype originates from a human donor with acute COVID-19. The donor label of this sample is uncertain. CDR3 sequence: CATSARTSGIYEQYF. CDR3 DNA sequence: TGTGCCACCAGCGCCCGGACTAGCGGGATCTACGAGCAGTACTTC.